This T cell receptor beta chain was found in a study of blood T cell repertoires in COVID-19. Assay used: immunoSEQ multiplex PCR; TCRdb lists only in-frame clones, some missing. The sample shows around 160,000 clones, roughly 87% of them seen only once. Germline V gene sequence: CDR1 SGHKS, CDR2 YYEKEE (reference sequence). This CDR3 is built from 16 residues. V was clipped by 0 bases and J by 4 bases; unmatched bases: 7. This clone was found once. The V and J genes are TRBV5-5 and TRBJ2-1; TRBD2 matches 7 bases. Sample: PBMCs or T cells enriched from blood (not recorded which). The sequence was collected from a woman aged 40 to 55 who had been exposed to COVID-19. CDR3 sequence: CASSLVGGGAYNEQFF. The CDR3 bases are TGTGCCAGCAGCTTGGTAGGCGGGGGAGCTTACAATGAGCAGTTCTTC. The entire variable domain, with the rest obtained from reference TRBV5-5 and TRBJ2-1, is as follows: DAGVTQSPTHLIKTRGQQVTLRCSPISGHKSVSWYQQVLGQGPQFIFQYYEKEERGRGNFPDRFSARQFPNYSSELNVNALLLGDSALYLCASSLVGGGAYNEQFFGPGTRLTVL.